This is a list of T cell receptor beta chains from one sample in a study of blood T cell repertoires in COVID-19. Data came from immunoSEQ multiplex PCR; TCRdb stores just in-frame clones and leaves some out. The sample yields around 16,000 clones, 82% seen once. Sequencing was performed on peripheral blood. The receptors were gathered from an elderly man with active or convalescent COVID-19. Each CDR3 is given with its conserved first and last residue. The D gene is left open where the match is weak. A row's size may be missing; if present it is once, few, many or a size class.

V	D	J	size	DNA	CDR3
TRBV4-3	NA	TRBJ1-2	NA	TGCGCCAGCAGCCAAGCTGCAGCCCGACAGACCTCCTATGGCTACACCTTC	CASSQAAARQTSYGYTF
TRBV6-5	TRBD2	TRBJ2-1	NA	TGTGCCAGCAGCCTGACTAGCGGTCCCTACAATGAGCAGTTCTTC	CASSLTSGPYNEQFF
TRBV5-3	TRBD1	TRBJ1-5	NA	TGTGCCAGAAGCTTGGGGAAACAGGGGGCGGGCAATCAGCCCCAGCATTTT	CARSLGKQGAGNQPQHF
TRBV7-2	NA	TRBJ2-7	NA	TGTGCCAGCAGCTTAGCGCGGGTCGGGGGTAGACACGAGCAGTACTTC	CASSLARVGGRHEQYF
TRBV6-5	NA	TRBJ2-5	NA	TGTGCCAGCAGGTTCAGCGGGTGGCAAGAGACCCAGTACTTC	CASRFSGWQETQYF
TRBV2	TRBD1	TRBJ2-6	few	TGTGCCAGCAGTGCTCGACAGGGGCTGGGCTCTGGGGCCAACGTCCTGACTTTC	CASSARQGLGSGANVLTF
TRBV5-4	TRBD1	TRBJ2-4	NA	TGTGCCAGCAGCGCGGGACAGGCCCAAAACATTCAGTACTTC	CASSAGQAQNIQYF
TRBV29-1	TRBD1	TRBJ1-1	NA	TGCAGCGTTGATTCGGAAACAGGGGGCACTGAAGCTTTCTTT	CSVDSETGGTEAFF
TRBV2	TRBD2	TRBJ2-5	once	TGTGCCAGCAGTGAAGCGGAAGGCGGGGGTAGGGAGACCCAGTACTTC	CASSEAEGGGRETQYF
TRBV21-1	NA	TRBJ1-4	few	TGTGCCAGCAGCAAGACGTTACAGGGGCGTAATGAAAAACTGTTTTTT	CASSKTLQGRNEKLFF
TRBV7-8	TRBD1	TRBJ2-7	NA	TGTGCCAGCAGCCCGGGGACAGGGGAGTACGAGCAGTACTTC	CASSPGTGEYEQYF
TRBV6-5	TRBD1	TRBJ1-2	NA	TGTGCCAGCAGCCTTGACAGGGGCTATGGCTACACCTTC	CASSLDRGYGYTF
TRBV11-1	TRBD1	TRBJ1-1	NA	TGTGCCAGCAGCTTAGTACGGACAGGGGACCAAGCTTTCTTT	CASSLVRTGDQAFF
TRBV12-3/TRBV12-4	NA	TRBJ1-2	NA	TGTGCCAGCAGCCCCGGTACGGGCTACACCTTC	CASSPGTGYTF
TRBV29-1	NA	TRBJ1-2	NA	TGCAGCGTCGCGGCGGACAGAGATGGCTACACCTTC	CSVAADRDGYTF
TRBV5-1	NA	TRBJ1-5	NA	TGCGCCAGCAGCACAGGGACCGATCAGCCCCAGCATTTT	CASSTGTDQPQHF
TRBV28	NA	TRBJ1-2	NA	TGTGCCAGCAGTTTGTCTGACTATGGCTACACCTTC	CASSLSDYGYTF
TRBV5-4	TRBD1	TRBJ2-1	NA	TGTGCCAGCAGCTTGGGACAGGGCCGACCATCGGATGAGCAGTTCTTC	CASSLGQGRPSDEQFF
TRBV7-2	NA	TRBJ1-1	NA	TGTGCCAGCAGCTTATGGCAGGAAACTGAAGCTTTCTTT	CASSLWQETEAFF
TRBV12-5	NA	TRBJ2-7	NA	TGTGCTAGTGGTTTAGGACAGCGTACCTACGAGCAGTACTTC	CASGLGQRTYEQYF
TRBV5-6	NA	TRBJ1-1	NA	TGTGCCAGCAGCCAACAGGGCCTTGAAGCTTTCTTT	CASSQQGLEAFF
TRBV6-1	NA	TRBJ1-5	once	TGTGCCAGCAGTGAAACAGGGAGTGGGGGTCAGCCCCAGCATTTT	CASSETGSGGQPQHF
TRBV5-1	TRBD2	TRBJ2-3	NA	TGCGCCAGCAGCATGGGACTAGCGGGGGGTCGCACAGATACGCAGTATTTT	CASSMGLAGGRTDTQYF
TRBV3-1/TRBV3-2	NA	TRBJ2-1	NA	TGTGCCAGCAGCCAAGCATCCCGAGAAGGGGGCTCCTACAATGAGCAGTTCTTC	CASSQASREGGSYNEQFF
TRBV4-1	NA	TRBJ2-4	NA	TGCGCCAGCAGCCAAGAAGGAGGCTTCCCAATGGGAAACATTCAGTACTTC	CASSQEGGFPMGNIQYF
TRBV28	NA	TRBJ2-7	NA	TGTGCCAGCAGTTTTCTCGAAGGGAGTAGGTACGAGCAGTACTTC	CASSFLEGSRYEQYF
TRBV25-1	NA	TRBJ1-2	NA	TGTGCCAGCAGTCGGATGGGAGAATCTAACTATGGCTACACCTTC	CASSRMGESNYGYTF
TRBV4-1	TRBD1	TRBJ1-1	NA	TGCGCCAGCAGCCAAGAGAAGAGGGGGCACCTGAACACTGAAGCTTTCTTT	CASSQEKRGHLNTEAFF
TRBV18	NA	TRBJ1-6	NA	TGTGCCAGCTCACCAGACATAAATTCACCCCTCCACTTT	CASSPDINSPLHF
TRBV6-2/TRBV6-3	TRBD2	TRBJ2-1	NA	TGTGCCAGCAGTTTGGGCCGGGGGGCCTACAATGAGCAGTTCTTC	CASSLGRGAYNEQFF
TRBV11-3	NA	TRBJ1-6	NA	TGTGCCAGCAGCTTACCCGGAGGAAATTCACCCCTCCACTTT	CASSLPGGNSPLHF
TRBV7-9	NA	TRBJ1-2	NA	TGTGCCAGCAGCATGGGAGGGCAGGGCTATGGCTACACCTTC	CASSMGGQGYGYTF
TRBV6-1	NA	TRBJ1-5	hyperexpanded	TGTGCCAGCAGTGAACGGCGGGGCGGCAATCAGCCCCAGCATTTT	CASSERRGGNQPQHF
TRBV9	TRBD1	TRBJ1-1	once	TGTGCCAGCAGTGCAACAGGGGACTTAGGCACTGAAGCTTTCTTT	CASSATGDLGTEAFF
TRBV12-3/TRBV12-4	NA	TRBJ1-2	NA	TGTGCCAGCAGTTTAATCAGGAACTATGGCTACACCTTC	CASSLIRNYGYTF
TRBV9	TRBD1	TRBJ2-7	NA	TGTGCCAGCAGCCCCACCGGCGGGACAGGGGGTGGCGAGCAGTACTTC	CASSPTGGTGGGEQYF
TRBV16	NA	TRBJ1-1	NA	TGTGCCAGCAGCCCATATGGGCAGGGAAACACTGAAGCTTTCTTT	CASSPYGQGNTEAFF
TRBV6-1	NA	TRBJ2-6	once	TGTGCCAGCAGTGAACCGGGGGACTCTGGGGCCAACGTCCTGACTTTC	CASSEPGDSGANVLTF
TRBV11-2	NA	TRBJ2-7	NA	TGTGCCAGCACCATACAGGCAGGGACACCTATATACGAGCAGTACTTC	CASTIQAGTPIYEQYF
TRBV19	TRBD1	TRBJ2-7	NA	TGTGCCAGTAGCCAGGGACAGGGGATTTACGAGCAGTACTTC	CASSQGQGIYEQYF
TRBV4-2	TRBD2	TRBJ2-3	NA	TGTGCCAGCAGTCTTTCGACTAGCGGAGTCACAGATACGCAGTATTTT	CASSLSTSGVTDTQYF
TRBV7-9	NA	TRBJ1-1	NA	TGTGCCAGCATCCCGGACAGCCTGAACACTGAAGCTTTCTTT	CASIPDSLNTEAFF
TRBV5-6	NA	TRBJ2-3	NA	TGTGCCAGCAGCTTCACGGGGGGCACAGATACGCAGTATTTT	CASSFTGGTDTQYF
TRBV6-6	NA	TRBJ1-2	NA	TGTGCCAGCAGGTCACCACAGGATTATGGCTACACCTTC	CASRSPQDYGYTF
TRBV6-5	TRBD1	TRBJ1-5	NA	TGTGCCATTTCAAGGACAGGACTCAATCAGCCCCAGCATTTT	CAISRTGLNQPQHF
TRBV7-9	NA	TRBJ1-1	NA	TGTGCCAGCAGCTCGGACAGAGCTGAAGCTTTCTTT	CASSSDRAEAFF
TRBV7-2	TRBD1	TRBJ1-6	NA	TGTGCCAGCAGCCTGCTAGACAGGGCTGGATCACCCCTCCACTTT	CASSLLDRAGSPLHF
TRBV15	TRBD1	TRBJ2-7	once	TGTGCCACCAGCCCCGGGACAGTGCCCTACGAGCAGTACTTC	CATSPGTVPYEQYF
TRBV7-8	TRBD2	TRBJ2-3	NA	TGTGCCAGCAGCCCGTTACTAGCGAGGTACCCAGATACGCAGTATTTT	CASSPLLARYPDTQYF
TRBV18	TRBD1	TRBJ1-4	NA	TGTGCCAGCTCACCTATGTCCGGGACAGGGGCCGAAAAACTGTTTTTT	CASSPMSGTGAEKLFF
TRBV4-1	NA	TRBJ2-1	NA	TGCGCCAGCAGCCCTAGCGTCTTGTCCTACAATGAGCAGTTCTTC	CASSPSVLSYNEQFF
TRBV10-3	TRBD2	TRBJ2-7	once	TGTGCCATCAGTGCGGTAGCGGGGGTCTACGAGCAGTACTTC	CAISAVAGVYEQYF
TRBV27	NA	TRBJ1-1	NA	TGTGCCAGCACCAAGGGGGGGGAGAACACTGAAGCTTTCTTT	CASTKGGENTEAFF
TRBV5-4	TRBD1	TRBJ2-7	NA	TGTGCCAGCAGCCTTGGGACAGGCGTCTACGAGCAGTACTTC	CASSLGTGVYEQYF
TRBV18	NA	TRBJ1-4	once	TGTGCCAGCTCACCAGCGTCAACTAATGAAAAACTGTTTTTT	CASSPASTNEKLFF
TRBV29-1	NA	TRBJ1-2	NA	TGCAGCGTTGGGTCAGCTAACTATGGCTACACCTTC	CSVGSANYGYTF
TRBV30	TRBD1	TRBJ2-3	NA	TGTGCCTGGAGTGAAACAGGGGGAGCCACAGATACGCAGTATTTT	CAWSETGGATDTQYF
TRBV10-3	TRBD1	TRBJ1-2	NA	TGTGCCATCAGCGACAGGGGTCGAGGCTACACCTTC	CAISDRGRGYTF
TRBV27	NA	TRBJ2-1	NA	TGTGCCAGCAGTTTGGGGCTGAACTCCTACAATGAGCAGTTCTTC	CASSLGLNSYNEQFF
TRBV11-2	NA	TRBJ2-7	NA	TGTGCCAGCAGCTTAGCGACAGTCTCCTACGAGCAGTACTTC	CASSLATVSYEQYF